The rows below give T cell receptor beta chains drawn from one sample of a study of T cell responses to AZD1222 COVID-19 vaccine. The protocol was immunoSEQ multiplex PCR, while the TCRdb copy is restricted to in-frame clones and leaves out a portion. The repertoire holds about 92,000 clones, with about 89% as singletons. The sample in question was peripheral blood, obtained on day 0 of AZD1222 vaccination. Every receptor here comes from an adult in good health. The CDR3 runs from the conserved cysteine through the conserved F or W. Each record gives: CDR3 length, D gene, J gene, V gene, clone size, CDR3 DNA, CDR3 protein. A D gene is named only where the DNA matches it firmly. Only some rows state a clone size, as once, few, many or a class for expanded clones.

len: 14; d_gene: -; j_gene: TRBJ2-3; v_gene: TRBV6-2/TRBV6-3; abundance: -; CDR3nt: TGTGCCAGCACCCCCAGGATGGGGGCAGATACGCAGTATTTT; CDR3aa: CASTPRMGADTQYF
len: 16; d_gene: -; j_gene: TRBJ2-1; v_gene: TRBV11-2; abundance: -; CDR3nt: TGTGCCAGCAGCTTAGAGTGGGGGGGCCTGTACAATGAGCAGTTCTTC; CDR3aa: CASSLEWGGLYNEQFF
len: 14; d_gene: TRBD2; j_gene: TRBJ2-1; v_gene: TRBV29-1; abundance: -; CDR3nt: TGCAGCACAAGACTAGCGGGGGGGCACAATGAGCAGTTCTTC; CDR3aa: CSTRLAGGHNEQFF
len: 13; d_gene: -; j_gene: TRBJ1-2; v_gene: TRBV28; abundance: -; CDR3nt: TGTGCCAGCAGTTTGGGCCCCAATGGAGGCTACACCTTC; CDR3aa: CASSLGPNGGYTF
len: 16; d_gene: TRBD1; j_gene: TRBJ2-7; v_gene: TRBV5-1; abundance: -; CDR3nt: TGCGCCAGCAGCTTGGCCGGGACAGGGGGCCATCTTGGGCAGTACTTC; CDR3aa: CASSLAGTGGHLGQYF
len: 14; d_gene: -; j_gene: TRBJ1-2; v_gene: TRBV5-8; abundance: -; CDR3nt: TGTGCCAGCAGCCCATCGCTGGCAGGGGTCGGCTACACCTTC; CDR3aa: CASSPSLAGVGYTF
len: 13; d_gene: -; j_gene: TRBJ1-6; v_gene: TRBV29-1; abundance: -; CDR3nt: TGCAGCGTGAGGGCAGGGAATAATTCACCCCTCCACTTT; CDR3aa: CSVRAGNNSPLHF
len: 17; d_gene: TRBD2; j_gene: TRBJ2-1; v_gene: TRBV9; abundance: -; CDR3nt: TGTGCCAGCAGCGTGGCCCTACTAGCGGGGGGAGACAATGAGCAGTTCTTC; CDR3aa: CASSVALLAGGDNEQFF
len: 16; d_gene: -; j_gene: TRBJ2-2; v_gene: TRBV10-3; abundance: -; CDR3nt: TGTGCCATCAGTGAGGGGGGGACATTAGGTCCCGGGGAGCTGTTTTTT; CDR3aa: CAISEGGTLGPGELFF
len: 14; d_gene: -; j_gene: TRBJ2-5; v_gene: TRBV11-2; abundance: -; CDR3nt: TGTGCCAGCAGCTTATCTCTAGCTACGGAGACCCAGTACTTC; CDR3aa: CASSLSLATETQYF
len: 14; d_gene: TRBD2; j_gene: TRBJ2-7; v_gene: TRBV29-1; abundance: few; CDR3nt: TGCAGCGTTGAAGGTGCGGGGGGCCTCTACGAGCAGTACTTC; CDR3aa: CSVEGAGGLYEQYF
len: 17; d_gene: TRBD1; j_gene: TRBJ1-4; v_gene: TRBV11-2; abundance: -; CDR3nt: TGTGCCAGCAGCTTAGCCCATTCTCGGGACAGGGATGAAAAACTGTTTTTT; CDR3aa: CASSLAHSRDRDEKLFF
len: 17; d_gene: -; j_gene: TRBJ1-3; v_gene: TRBV4-1; abundance: -; CDR3nt: TGCGCCAGCAGCCACCGGGGCCGATTTCTTTCTGGAAACACCATATATTTT; CDR3aa: CASSHRGRFLSGNTIYF
len: 13; d_gene: TRBD1; j_gene: TRBJ1-4; v_gene: TRBV3-1/TRBV3-2; abundance: few; CDR3nt: TGTGCCAGCAGGGGACAGGGGACCGAAAAACTGTTTTTT; CDR3aa: CASRGQGTEKLFF
len: 19; d_gene: -; j_gene: TRBJ2-2; v_gene: TRBV3-1/TRBV3-2; abundance: -; CDR3nt: TGTGCCAGCAGCCAAGCGGCCAGGGGCCCGGAATTGAACACCGGGGAGCTGTTTTTT; CDR3aa: CASSQAARGPELNTGELFF
len: 15; d_gene: -; j_gene: TRBJ1-2; v_gene: TRBV5-1; abundance: -; CDR3nt: TGCGCCAGCAGCCCCCAGGGACGGAACCACTATGGCTACACCTTC; CDR3aa: CASSPQGRNHYGYTF
len: 17; d_gene: -; j_gene: TRBJ2-2; v_gene: TRBV6-1; abundance: -; CDR3nt: TGTGCCAGCAGTGAAGATTATGGGACTGAGAACACCGGGGAGCTGTTTTTT; CDR3aa: CASSEDYGTENTGELFF
len: 15; d_gene: -; j_gene: TRBJ1-2; v_gene: TRBV19; abundance: -; CDR3nt: TGTGCCAGTAGTGCCGAAACCCGTGGGGCCTATGGCTACACCTTC; CDR3aa: CASSAETRGAYGYTF
len: 13; d_gene: -; j_gene: TRBJ1-2; v_gene: TRBV19; abundance: -; CDR3nt: TGTGCCAGTAGCCCTACAGGGCGGGGAAGCTACACCTTC; CDR3aa: CASSPTGRGSYTF
len: 15; d_gene: TRBD2; j_gene: TRBJ2-3; v_gene: TRBV10-3; abundance: once; CDR3nt: TGTGCCATCAAGTACGGGGGGGGCTACGCAGATACGCAGTATTTT; CDR3aa: CAIKYGGGYADTQYF
len: 16; d_gene: -; j_gene: TRBJ2-1; v_gene: TRBV5-5; abundance: once; CDR3nt: TGTGCCAGCAGCGAATCCAGGGGCGGCTCCTACAATGAGCAGTTCTTC; CDR3aa: CASSESRGGSYNEQFF
len: 13; d_gene: TRBD1; j_gene: TRBJ1-1; v_gene: TRBV5-1; abundance: -; CDR3nt: TGCGCCAGCAGCCCCGGACAGGGGACTGAAGCTTTCTTT; CDR3aa: CASSPGQGTEAFF
len: 15; d_gene: -; j_gene: TRBJ1-2; v_gene: TRBV28; abundance: -; CDR3nt: TGTGCCAGCAGTTCAACGCCGGGACGGCGGACCGGCTACACCTTC; CDR3aa: CASSSTPGRRTGYTF
len: 14; d_gene: TRBD2; j_gene: TRBJ2-1; v_gene: TRBV11-2; abundance: -; CDR3nt: TGTGCCAGCAGCTTGGCGGGGGGGCCCCATGAGCAGTTCTTC; CDR3aa: CASSLAGGPHEQFF
len: 14; d_gene: TRBD1; j_gene: TRBJ1-6; v_gene: TRBV11-3; abundance: once; CDR3nt: TGTGCCAGCAGCCAGGGACAGAGTAATTCACCCCTCCACTTT; CDR3aa: CASSQGQSNSPLHF
len: 15; d_gene: -; j_gene: TRBJ1-6; v_gene: TRBV11-2; abundance: -; CDR3nt: TGTGCCAGCAGCTTGAAGGGACATTATAATTCACCCCTCCACTTT; CDR3aa: CASSLKGHYNSPLHF
len: 13; d_gene: -; j_gene: TRBJ1-1; v_gene: TRBV2; abundance: -; CDR3nt: TGTGCCAGCAGGTTAGGGATGAACACTGAAGCTTTCTTT; CDR3aa: CASRLGMNTEAFF
len: 18; d_gene: TRBD1; j_gene: TRBJ1-5; v_gene: TRBV28; abundance: -; CDR3nt: TGTGCCAGCAGTTTTCCGGACAGGTCCGTTTATAGCAATCAGCCCCAGCATTTT; CDR3aa: CASSFPDRSVYSNQPQHF
len: 14; d_gene: -; j_gene: TRBJ2-7; v_gene: TRBV18; abundance: -; CDR3nt: TGTGCCAGCTCACCGGACCTCAGCTCCTACGAGCAGTACTTC; CDR3aa: CASSPDLSSYEQYF
len: 14; d_gene: -; j_gene: TRBJ1-1; v_gene: TRBV6-5; abundance: -; CDR3nt: TGTGCCAGCAACAGGAGTCCCGCCGGCGCTGAAGCTTTCTTT; CDR3aa: CASNRSPAGAEAFF
len: 13; d_gene: -; j_gene: TRBJ1-1; v_gene: TRBV7-9; abundance: -; CDR3nt: TGTGCCAGCAGCTTAAGGGCCGAAGGGGAAGCTTTCTTT; CDR3aa: CASSLRAEGEAFF
len: 13; d_gene: -; j_gene: TRBJ2-3; v_gene: TRBV5-1; abundance: once; CDR3nt: TGCGCCAGCAGCCTACAGATCACAGATACGCAGTATTTT; CDR3aa: CASSLQITDTQYF
len: 13; d_gene: -; j_gene: TRBJ1-2; v_gene: TRBV3-1/TRBV3-2; abundance: few; CDR3nt: TGTGCCAGCAGCCAAGGGGGCGTCTATGGCTACACCTTC; CDR3aa: CASSQGGVYGYTF
len: 13; d_gene: -; j_gene: TRBJ2-5; v_gene: TRBV12-3/TRBV12-4; abundance: few; CDR3nt: TGTGCCAGCAGTTTACAGGCACTGGGGACCCAGTACTTC; CDR3aa: CASSLQALGTQYF
len: 15; d_gene: TRBD1; j_gene: TRBJ1-1; v_gene: TRBV4-1; abundance: few; CDR3nt: TGCGCCAGCAGCCACAACGACAGGGCCGGCACTGAAGCTTTCTTT; CDR3aa: CASSHNDRAGTEAFF
len: 12; d_gene: -; j_gene: TRBJ2-7; v_gene: TRBV10-3; abundance: -; CDR3nt: TGTGCCATCAGTGAGCACTACTACGAGCAGTACTTC; CDR3aa: CAISEHYYEQYF
len: 13; d_gene: TRBD2; j_gene: TRBJ2-3; v_gene: TRBV30; abundance: -; CDR3nt: TGTGCCTGGAGTTCCGCAGGAGCGGGGGGGCAGTATTTT; CDR3aa: CAWSSAGAGGQYF
len: 13; d_gene: -; j_gene: TRBJ2-5; v_gene: TRBV4-2; abundance: -; CDR3nt: TGTGCCAGCAGCCAAGGACCGGGGGAGACCCAGTACTTC; CDR3aa: CASSQGPGETQYF
len: 16; d_gene: TRBD1; j_gene: TRBJ1-1; v_gene: TRBV2; abundance: -; CDR3nt: TGTGCCAGCAGTGTGAGGACAGGGGGCGCTCAGACTGAAGCTTTCTTT; CDR3aa: CASSVRTGGAQTEAFF
len: 15; d_gene: -; j_gene: TRBJ1-2; v_gene: TRBV11-3; abundance: -; CDR3nt: TGTGCCAGCAGCTCCTCTGACAGGAGAGCTTATGGCTACACCTTC; CDR3aa: CASSSSDRRAYGYTF
len: 13; d_gene: -; j_gene: TRBJ1-4; v_gene: TRBV7-9; abundance: -; CDR3nt: TGTGCCAGCAGGCCAGGGTTTAGTGAAAAACTGTTTTTT; CDR3aa: CASRPGFSEKLFF
len: 14; d_gene: -; j_gene: TRBJ1-2; v_gene: TRBV13; abundance: -; CDR3nt: TGTGCCAGCAGCCCGTTGTCCCGGAGGGATGGCTACACCTTC; CDR3aa: CASSPLSRRDGYTF
len: 16; d_gene: -; j_gene: TRBJ2-6; v_gene: TRBV4-3; abundance: -; CDR3nt: TGCGCCAGCAGCCAAGACCGGCACTCTGGGGCCAACGTCCTGACTTTC; CDR3aa: CASSQDRHSGANVLTF
len: 20; d_gene: -; j_gene: TRBJ1-5; v_gene: TRBV6-2/TRBV6-3; abundance: once; CDR3nt: TGTGCCAGCAGTTACCGTCCTGGCGAGGGAAGGGGGAATAGCAATCAGCCCCAGCATTTT; CDR3aa: CASSYRPGEGRGNSNQPQHF
len: 15; d_gene: -; j_gene: TRBJ2-3; v_gene: TRBV7-9; abundance: -; CDR3nt: TGTGCCAGCAGCCCCGGAGGGCAACACACAGATACGCAGTATTTT; CDR3aa: CASSPGGQHTDTQYF
len: 11; d_gene: -; j_gene: TRBJ2-7; v_gene: TRBV5-1; abundance: -; CDR3nt: TGCGCCAGCAGCTTGGAAGGACAGAAGTACTTC; CDR3aa: CASSLEGQKYF